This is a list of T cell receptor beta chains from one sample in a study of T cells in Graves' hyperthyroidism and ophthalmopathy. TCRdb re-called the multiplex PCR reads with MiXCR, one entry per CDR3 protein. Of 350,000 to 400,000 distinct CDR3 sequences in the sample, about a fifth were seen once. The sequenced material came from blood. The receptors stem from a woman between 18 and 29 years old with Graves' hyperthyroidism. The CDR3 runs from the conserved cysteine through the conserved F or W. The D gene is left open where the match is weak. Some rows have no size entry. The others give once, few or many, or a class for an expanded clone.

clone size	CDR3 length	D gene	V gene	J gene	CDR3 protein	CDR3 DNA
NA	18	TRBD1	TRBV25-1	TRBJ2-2	CASSTLWGQGKNTGELFF	TGTGCCAGCAGCACCTTGTGGGGACAGGGGAAAAACACCGGGGAGCTGTTTTTT
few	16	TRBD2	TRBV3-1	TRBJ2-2	CASSQYSGVVRRELFF	TGTGCCAGCAGCCAGTACAGCGGGGTGGTCCGTCGGGAGCTGTTTTTT
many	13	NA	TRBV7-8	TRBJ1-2	CASSSTRNYGYTF	TGTGCCAGCAGCTCGACAAGAAACTATGGCTACACCTTC
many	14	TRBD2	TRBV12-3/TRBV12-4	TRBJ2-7	CASSFDGGAHEQYF	TGTGCCAGCAGTTTTGACGGGGGGGCCCACGAGCAGTACTTC
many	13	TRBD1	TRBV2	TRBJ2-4	CASSDRGRDIQYF	TGTGCCAGCTCCGACAGGGGGCGGGACATTCAGTACTTC
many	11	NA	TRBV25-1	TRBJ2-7	CATEGAYEQYF	TGTGCCACCGAGGGAGCCTACGAGCAGTACTTC
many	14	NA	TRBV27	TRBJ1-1	CASSLSTLNTEAFF	TGTGCCAGCAGTTTATCCACCCTGAACACTGAAGCTTTCTTT
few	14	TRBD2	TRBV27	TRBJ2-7	CASRSLIPREDQYF	TGTGCCAGCAGGAGCCTAATCCCCCGGGAGGATCAGTACTTC
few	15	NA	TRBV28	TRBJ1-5	CASSFWGYSNQPQHF	TGTGCCAGCAGTTTTTGGGGATATAGCAATCAGCCCCAGCATTTT
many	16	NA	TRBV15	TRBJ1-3	CATRQGQSISGNTIYF	TGTGCCACCAGACAAGGACAGTCCATCTCTGGAAACACCATATATTTT
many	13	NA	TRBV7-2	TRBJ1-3	CASSPTPRGTIYF	TGTGCCAGCAGCCCAACACCCCGCGGCACCATATATTTT
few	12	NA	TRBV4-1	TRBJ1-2	CASSQVLGGYTF	TGCGCCAGCAGCCAAGTTCTCGGTGGCTACACCTTC
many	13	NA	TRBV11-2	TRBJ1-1	CASSIRENTEAFF	TGTGCCAGCAGCATCCGGGAGAACACTGAAGCTTTCTTT
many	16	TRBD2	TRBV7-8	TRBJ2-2	CASSLRLAGITGELFF	TGTGCCAGCAGCCTCAGACTAGCGGGAATCACCGGGGAGCTGTTTTTT
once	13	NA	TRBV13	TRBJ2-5	CASSPRPVETQYF	TGTGCCAGCAGCCCACGCCCGGTAGAGACCCAGTACTTC
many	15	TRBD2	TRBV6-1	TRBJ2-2	CASSVGLAVTGELFF	TGTGCCAGCAGTGTGGGACTAGCCGTCACCGGGGAGCTGTTTTTT
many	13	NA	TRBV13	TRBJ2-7	CASSFSRVREQYF	TGTGCCAGCAGCTTCTCCAGGGTCCGCGAGCAGTACTTC